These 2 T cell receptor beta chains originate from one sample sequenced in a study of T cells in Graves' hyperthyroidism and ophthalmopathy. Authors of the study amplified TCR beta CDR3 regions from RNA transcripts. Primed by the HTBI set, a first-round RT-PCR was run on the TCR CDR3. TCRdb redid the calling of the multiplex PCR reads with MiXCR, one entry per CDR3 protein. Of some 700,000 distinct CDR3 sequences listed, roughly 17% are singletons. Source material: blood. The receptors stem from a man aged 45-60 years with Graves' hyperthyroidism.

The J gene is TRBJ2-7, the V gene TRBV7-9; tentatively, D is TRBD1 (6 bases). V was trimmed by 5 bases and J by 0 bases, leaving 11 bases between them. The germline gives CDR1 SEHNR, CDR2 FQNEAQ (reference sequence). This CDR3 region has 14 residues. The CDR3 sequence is CASSRPDSSYEQYF. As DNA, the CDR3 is TGTGCCAGCAGCCGTCCGGACAGCTCCTACGAGCAGTACTTC. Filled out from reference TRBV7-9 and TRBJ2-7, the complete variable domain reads DTGVSQNPRHKITKRGQNVTFRCDPISEHNRLYWYRQTLGQGPEFLTYFQNEAQLEKSRLLSDRFSAERPKGSFSTLEIQRTEQGDSAMYLCASSRPDSSYEQYFGPGTRLTVT.

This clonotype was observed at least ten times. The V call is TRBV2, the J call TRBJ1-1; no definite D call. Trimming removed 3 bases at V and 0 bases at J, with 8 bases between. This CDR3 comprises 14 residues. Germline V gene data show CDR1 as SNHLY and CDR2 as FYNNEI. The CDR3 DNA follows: TGTGCCAGCAGTGACCCCCAGATGAACACTGAAGCTTTCTTT. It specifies CASSDPQMNTEAFF.